Reported below is one TCR beta chain. The antigen is unknown. Each donor was nominally healthy when sampled (though unrecorded immune exposures were likely). The PCR made use of 60 Vbeta and 13 Jbeta primers. Repertoires were generated with immunoSEQ multiplex PCR, while TCRdb's copy carries only in-frame clones and drops some. The sample shows some 91,000 clones, around four fifths of them seen only once. The data stem from a study of cytomegalovirus exposure and HLA in healthy donors. Regarding the study as a whole: HLA allele associations emerged for fewer than 20,000 TCR beta sequences in a later analysis, at 0.05 false discovery rate. A classifier reportedly called cytomegalovirus status with high sensitivity and specificity.

The CDR3 loop spans 14 amino acids. Per germline, CDR1 SGHTA and CDR2 FQGNSA. The junction had 1 base not matched to a gene; V was cut back by 5 bases and J by 4 bases. V gene TRBV7-2 combines with J gene TRBJ1-5, with TRBD1 identical over 11 bases. The TCR sequence derives from a woman aged 60-75 years in good health and CMV-seronegative. The sample comprised PBMCs. CDR3 sequence reads: CASSGTGGNQPQHF. The DNA for the CDR3 is TGTGCCAGCAGCGGGACAGGGGGAAATCAGCCCCAGCATTTT.